This entry concerns a single TCR beta chain. The target antigen is unknown. The record originates from a study of regulatory and conventional T cells in RAG deficiency. Here immunoSEQ multiplex PCR was the method, and the copy in TCRdb shows in-frame clones only, minus some. The top ten clones hold about 0.36% of a sample with about 30,000 clones, approximately 96% of them seen once. The sorted conventional CD4+ T cells were CD25-low and CD127-high, with genomic DNA sequenced. Study findings and constraints: Control T-cell subsets had markedly higher Shannon entropy and lower Simpson indices than RAG-deficient patients. In Omenn syndrome, Treg and Tconv repertoires overlapped >75%.

This CDR3 has 17 amino acids. CDR1 and CDR2 from the germline V gene are SGHRS and YFSETQ. The V end lost 2 bases, the J end lost 2 bases, and 19 bases lay between the germline ends. This sample was shared with a second study, whose subject was regulatory T cells. That report adds: The primer mix had 52 TRBV and 13 TRBJ primers. Regulatory T cells showed the strongest V-J pair restriction and V/J gene skewing among patient repertoires.

The sequenced sample consisted of CD25- CD4+ T cells sorted from blood. This receptor was identified in a human donor in good health. The rearrangement uses TRBV5-1 and TRBJ2-5, with D perhaps TRBD1 (6 bases). The CDR3 DNA follows: TGCGCCAGCAGCTTCTTTGGGGGCGCTTCCCTACAAGAGACCCAGTACTTC. This encodes CASSFFGGASLQETQYF. The complete variable domain, with remaining parts taken from reference TRBV5-1 and TRBJ2-5, reads KAGVTQTPRYLIKTRGQQVTLSCSPISGHRSVSWYQQTPGQGLQFLFEYFSETQRNKGNFPGRFSGRQFSNSRSEMNVSTLELGDSALYLCASSFFGGASLQETQYFGPGTRLLVL.